This T cell receptor beta chain is drawn from a study of cytomegalovirus exposure and HLA in healthy donors. The CDR3 loop spans 16 amino acids. Germline CDR1 is MNHEY and CDR2 is SMNVEV (reference sequence). With 4 bases removed from V and 2 bases from J, the gap between germline ends came to 12 bases. PCR employed 60 Vbeta and 13 Jbeta primers. The protocol was immunoSEQ multiplex PCR, while the TCRdb copy is restricted to in-frame clones and leaves out a portion. Altogether approximately 150,000 clones are present, roughly 85% being singletons, with the ten largest covering over 0.95%. The J gene is TRBJ1-6, the V gene TRBV27; D unclear. Sequencing was done on a sample of PBMCs. This TCR came from a woman in her forties or fifties in good health and CMV-seronegative. Here the CDR3 DNA reads TGTGCCAGCAGTTCTCTCATCCGGGCCTATAATTCACCCCTCCACTTT. It is translated as CASSSLIRAYNSPLHF.